This T cell receptor (beta chain) was identified during a study of OX40 agonist ivuxolimab in advanced cancers. The wider study: With ivuxolimab, an agonistic anti-OX40 (CD134) antibody, patients were treated. Study-wide points: Expanded peripheral T-cell antigen specificity went undetermined. People who partly responded at 0.1-3.0 mg/kg had some of the least clonal expansion seen.

Using immunoSEQ multiplex PCR, the repertoire was profiled, and TCRdb retains in-frame clones only, with some absent. The data hold around 17,000 clones, with around 81% observed a single time. On this clone itself: What it binds is unknown.

Germline V gene data show CDR1 as SEHNR and CDR2 as FQNEAQ (reference sequence). J was trimmed by 7 bases and V by 5 bases; bases with no gene match: 6. The length of the CDR3 is 14 residues. The V and J genes are TRBV7-9 and TRBJ1-3; 9 bases map to TRBD1. The sequence was obtained from an adult with an advanced solid tumor such as melanoma, head and neck, liver or kidney cancer. Sequencing used CD4+ or CD8+ T cells sorted from blood, obtained in a trial of the OX40 agonist ivuxolimab. The CDR3 coding sequence is TGTGCCAGCAGCCCACAGGGGGCGCGGAACACCATATATTTT. It yields the protein CASSPQGARNTIYF.